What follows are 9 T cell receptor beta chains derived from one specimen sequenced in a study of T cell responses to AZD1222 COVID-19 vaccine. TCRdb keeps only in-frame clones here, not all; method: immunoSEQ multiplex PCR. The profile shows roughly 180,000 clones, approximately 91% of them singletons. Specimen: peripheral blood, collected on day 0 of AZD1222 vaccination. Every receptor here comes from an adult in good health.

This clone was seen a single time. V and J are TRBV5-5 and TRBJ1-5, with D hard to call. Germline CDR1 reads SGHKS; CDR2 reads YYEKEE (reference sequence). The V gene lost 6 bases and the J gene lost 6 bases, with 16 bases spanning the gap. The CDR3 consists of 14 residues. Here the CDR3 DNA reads TGTGCCAGCACCCCGGCGGCTACCACTCAGCCCCAGCATTTT. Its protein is CASTPAATTQPQHF.

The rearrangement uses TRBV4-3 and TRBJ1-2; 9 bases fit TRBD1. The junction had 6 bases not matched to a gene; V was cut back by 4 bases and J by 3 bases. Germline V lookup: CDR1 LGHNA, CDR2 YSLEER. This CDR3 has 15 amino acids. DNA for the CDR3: TGCGCCAGCAGCCCTGTATGGACAGGGGACTATGGCTACACCTTC. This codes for CASSPVWTGDYGYTF.

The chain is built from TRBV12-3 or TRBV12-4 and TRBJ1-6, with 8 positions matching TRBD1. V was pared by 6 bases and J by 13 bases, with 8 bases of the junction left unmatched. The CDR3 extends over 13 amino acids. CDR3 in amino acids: CASSLDRVAPLHF. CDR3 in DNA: TGTGCCAGCAGCCTGGACAGGGTGGCCCCCCTCCACTTT.

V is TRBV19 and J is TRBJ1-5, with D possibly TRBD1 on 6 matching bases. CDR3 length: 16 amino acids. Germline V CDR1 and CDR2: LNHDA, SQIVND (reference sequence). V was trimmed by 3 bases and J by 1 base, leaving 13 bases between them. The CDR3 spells CASSILGARSNQPQHF. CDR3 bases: TGTGCCAGTAGTATCTTGGGGGCACGAAGCAATCAGCCCCAGCATTTT.

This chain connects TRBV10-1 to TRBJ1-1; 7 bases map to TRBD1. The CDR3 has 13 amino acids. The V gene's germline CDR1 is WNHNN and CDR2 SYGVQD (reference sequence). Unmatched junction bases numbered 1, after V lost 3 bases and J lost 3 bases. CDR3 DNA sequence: TGCGCCAGCAGTGAAACAGGGGACACTGAAGCTTTCTTT. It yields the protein CASSETGDTEAFF.

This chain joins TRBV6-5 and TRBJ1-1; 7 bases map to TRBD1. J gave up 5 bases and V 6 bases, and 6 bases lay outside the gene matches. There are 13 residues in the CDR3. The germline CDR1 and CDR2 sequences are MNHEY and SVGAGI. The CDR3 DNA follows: TGTGCCAGCAGGGGCAGACAGGGAACTGAAGCTTTCTTT. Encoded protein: CASRGRQGTEAFF.

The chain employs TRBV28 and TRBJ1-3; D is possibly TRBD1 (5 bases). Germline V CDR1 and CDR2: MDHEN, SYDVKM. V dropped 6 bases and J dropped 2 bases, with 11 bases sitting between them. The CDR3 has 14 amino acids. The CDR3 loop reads CASSFRGTGNTIYF. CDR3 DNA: TGTGCCAGCAGCTTCCGGGGGACTGGAAACACCATATATTTT.

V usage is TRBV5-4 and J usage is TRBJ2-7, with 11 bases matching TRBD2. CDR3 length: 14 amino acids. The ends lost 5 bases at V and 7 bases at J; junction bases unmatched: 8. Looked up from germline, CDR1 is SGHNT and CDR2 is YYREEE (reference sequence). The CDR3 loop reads CASRSGLAVSEQYF. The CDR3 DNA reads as TGTGCCAGCAGGTCGGGACTAGCGGTCTCGGAGCAGTACTTC.

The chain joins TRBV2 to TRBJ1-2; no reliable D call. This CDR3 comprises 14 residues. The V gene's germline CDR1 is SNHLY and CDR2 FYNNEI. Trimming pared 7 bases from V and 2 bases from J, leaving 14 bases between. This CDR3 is CASTDRGNNYGYTF. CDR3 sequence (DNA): TGTGCCAGCACCGATCGGGGAAACAACTATGGCTACACCTTC.